This T cell receptor beta chain was sequenced in a study of Ad26.COV2.S vaccination and SARS-CoV-2 variants. Study observations and caveats: Using TCR breadth and depth analyses may have led to underestimated total T cell responses. Comparability of non-spike TCR breadth was observed across vaccine and placebo recipients.

With regard to this clone: The antigen remains unidentified.

Treatment in this sample: approximately 18 received Ad26.COV2.S at low or high dose, single or two shots; 5 received placebo; per-sample allocation not given. Sampling was done on day 63 after the first vaccine or placebo injection. After removal of 4 bases from V and 5 bases from J, the junction contained 11 bases not matched to a gene. The CDR3 is 16 residues long. Germline V CDR1 and CDR2: SGHRS, YFSETQ. Sequenced by immunoSEQ multiplex PCR; TCRdb stores in-frame clones only, minus some. The sample holds roughly 410,000 clones, about 80% seen once. Sample: peripheral blood, taken in a trial of Ad26.COV2.S vaccine versus placebo. This TCR came from a person aged 18 to 59 who received the Ad26.COV2.S COVID-19 vaccine or a placebo. The V gene is TRBV5-1, the J gene TRBJ2-5; 10 bases agree with TRBD2. For the CDR3, the DNA is TGCGCCAGCAGCCGGGGGGCTAGCGGGAGCGTGGAGACCCAGTACTTC. Protein: CASSRGASGSVETQYF.